The rows below give T cell receptor beta chains drawn from one sample of a study of CD4 T cells in relation to SARS-CoV-2 and coronaviruses. Method: immunoSEQ multiplex PCR; TCRdb's copy keeps in-frame clones and lacks some. The profile shows more than 20,000 clones, 65% to 85% of them singletons. The antigens for these receptors are not known. What was sequenced was CD4+ T cells from PBMCs, cultured in vitro. The receptors shown here come from a human donor in good health. Both conserved end residues are part of each CDR3.

cdr3_aa	j_call	v_call
CASSVGYSNQPQHF	TRBJ1-5	TRBV2
CASSLEYRTGDYGSTEAFF	TRBJ1-1	TRBV7-9
CASSDLLLGEQYF	TRBJ2-7	TRBV7-9
CASSLGPVETQYF	TRBJ2-5	TRBV11-3
CASSPEGRLYTGNTIYF	TRBJ1-3	TRBV7-9
CASNAGGAGQPQHF	TRBJ1-5	TRBV2
CATSRGSLGQFF	TRBJ2-1	TRBV24-1
CASSGSGAITYEQYF	TRBJ2-7	TRBV27
CAWSDYNEQFF	TRBJ2-1	TRBV30
CASSDTGGTTEAFF	TRBJ1-1	TRBV5-1
CASSPVAGPSGNTIYF	TRBJ1-3	TRBV18
CASSFRLAPNEQFF	TRBJ2-1	TRBV5-5
CATSRSPGTSGTTTSYNEQFF	TRBJ2-1	TRBV24-1
CASSPQGAAGYGYTF	TRBJ1-2	TRBV18
CASSREGAGTLHF	TRBJ1-6	TRBV3-1/TRBV3-2
CASSLEVGRVYEQYF	TRBJ2-7	TRBV5-1
CAWSVRAGGFEQYF	TRBJ2-7	TRBV30
CASSEGTANTEAFF	TRBJ1-1	TRBV6-1
CASSVMQGPGNTIYF	TRBJ1-3	TRBV9
CASSIGQGENTEAFF	TRBJ1-1	TRBV9
CASSYSSNGADTQYF	TRBJ2-3	TRBV6-6
CASSVGGVGRDKTGELFF	TRBJ2-2	TRBV9
CASRLQSSGNTIYF	TRBJ1-3	TRBV5-1
CASSVATEAGGPGEQFF	TRBJ2-1	TRBV9
CATSDLGDRGYTF	TRBJ1-2	TRBV24-1
CASSIVGSYNSPLHF	TRBJ1-6	TRBV19
CASSGGRNQPQHF	TRBJ1-5	TRBV27
CASNHRGLTGELFF	TRBJ2-2	TRBV19
CASSARDEETQYF	TRBJ2-5	TRBV12-3/TRBV12-4
CASSSTPAMITEAFF	TRBJ1-1	TRBV5-4
CASSLNVGRIMNTEAFF	TRBJ1-1	TRBV5-1
CASRAAGQPQHF	TRBJ1-5	TRBV19
CSAREGAYGYTF	TRBJ1-2	TRBV20-1
CASSSTQDISPLHF	TRBJ1-6	TRBV6-6
CASSRDNTGELFF	TRBJ2-2	TRBV7-2
CASSSWTGEETQYF	TRBJ2-5	TRBV5-1
CASSLAKGSGANVLTF	TRBJ2-6	TRBV7-9
CASSLGSGGTSQFF	TRBJ2-1	TRBV7-2
CASSLRRDRGVYEQYF	TRBJ2-7	TRBV27
CASSSRRLAGSYEQYF	TRBJ2-7	TRBV6-5